The rows below give T cell receptor beta chains drawn from one sample of a study of blood T cell repertoires in COVID-19. Clones were read by immunoSEQ multiplex PCR, and TCRdb kept only the in-frame ones, dropping some. This sample yields about 47,000 clones, of which 81% are seen a single time; 20% to 30% belongs to the top ten. The specimen sequenced was peripheral blood. These receptors originate from an elderly woman with COVID-19, enrolled during active disease. CDR3s include the opening cysteine and the closing phenylalanine or tryptophan. A row's size may be missing; if present it is once, few, many or a size class.

V	size	J	CDR3
TRBV5-8	.	TRBJ2-1	CASSLPVILAPSSYNEQFF
TRBV19	few	TRBJ2-1	CASMGRTSFYNEQFF
TRBV21-1	.	TRBJ1-1	CASTSPGMEAFF
TRBV15	.	TRBJ2-7	CATSRVPSGTPREQYF
TRBV30	.	TRBJ2-7	CAWSFFEEPYEQYF
TRBV7-8	.	TRBJ2-7	CASSSTGGSYEQYF
TRBV6-5	.	TRBJ2-7	CASSSRPGHSSLEQYF
TRBV5-1	.	TRBJ1-2	CASSFRDRVHGYTF
TRBV6-2/TRBV6-3	.	TRBJ2-1	CASSYGAAASENEQFF
TRBV19	few	TRBJ2-7	CASSRQTGEQYF
TRBV27	.	TRBJ2-7	CASSPGQRGASYEQYF
TRBV18	.	TRBJ2-7	CASSLYGTSGYEQYF
TRBV7-9	.	TRBJ2-7	CASSLGTTTGQYF
TRBV19	.	TRBJ2-1	CASSRGQGYHNEQFF
TRBV6-5	.	TRBJ1-5	CASSYSGDQPQHF
TRBV5-5	once	TRBJ1-5	CASSRDGGSNQPQHF
TRBV2	.	TRBJ1-6	CASSPDRGNNSPLHF
TRBV18	.	TRBJ1-1	CASSPGTEMNTEAFF
TRBV27	.	TRBJ2-7	CASSLRQNYEQYF
TRBV7-2	.	TRBJ2-2	CASENPFTGGPTGELFF
TRBV7-3	.	TRBJ2-1	CASSPMGLATYNEQFF
TRBV4-1	.	TRBJ2-7	CASSQDPSGRAYEQYF
TRBV12-3/TRBV12-4	.	TRBJ2-2	CASSLVSTGELFF
TRBV10-2	.	TRBJ1-6	CASRPGQGNNSPLHF
TRBV19	.	TRBJ2-2	CASSATSVIGELFF
TRBV7-8	.	TRBJ2-7	CASSLEGAYEQYF
TRBV4-2	.	TRBJ2-1	CASSEIVISVNEQFF
TRBV16	once	TRBJ2-7	CASSQSSTSGPYEQYF
TRBV2	.	TRBJ1-5	CASSPGGTGNQPQHF
TRBV5-1	.	TRBJ1-1	CASSPAGYGLDTEAFF
TRBV6-5	.	TRBJ2-7	CASTRGSSGTYEQYF
TRBV6-5	.	TRBJ1-6	CASSPAGDNSPLHF
TRBV11-2	.	TRBJ2-3	CASSRSGQSTDTQYF
TRBV18	.	TRBJ2-1	CASSPLLQRADNEQFF
TRBV3-1/TRBV3-2	.	TRBJ2-5	CASSALRGGWETQYF
TRBV14	.	TRBJ2-1	CASSQDTRPLGEQFF
TRBV20-1	few	TRBJ2-7	CSASGAVYEQYF
TRBV5-1	.	TRBJ1-1	CASRPSTGANTEAFF
TRBV18	.	TRBJ2-7	CASSPNTGREQYF
TRBV5-1	few	TRBJ1-6	CASSLSTGENSPLHF
TRBV7-6	.	TRBJ2-5	CASSPRLQGSQETQYF
TRBV30	few	TRBJ1-6	CAWGERSSYNSPLHF
TRBV12-3/TRBV12-4	.	TRBJ1-1	CASSTQGTEAFF